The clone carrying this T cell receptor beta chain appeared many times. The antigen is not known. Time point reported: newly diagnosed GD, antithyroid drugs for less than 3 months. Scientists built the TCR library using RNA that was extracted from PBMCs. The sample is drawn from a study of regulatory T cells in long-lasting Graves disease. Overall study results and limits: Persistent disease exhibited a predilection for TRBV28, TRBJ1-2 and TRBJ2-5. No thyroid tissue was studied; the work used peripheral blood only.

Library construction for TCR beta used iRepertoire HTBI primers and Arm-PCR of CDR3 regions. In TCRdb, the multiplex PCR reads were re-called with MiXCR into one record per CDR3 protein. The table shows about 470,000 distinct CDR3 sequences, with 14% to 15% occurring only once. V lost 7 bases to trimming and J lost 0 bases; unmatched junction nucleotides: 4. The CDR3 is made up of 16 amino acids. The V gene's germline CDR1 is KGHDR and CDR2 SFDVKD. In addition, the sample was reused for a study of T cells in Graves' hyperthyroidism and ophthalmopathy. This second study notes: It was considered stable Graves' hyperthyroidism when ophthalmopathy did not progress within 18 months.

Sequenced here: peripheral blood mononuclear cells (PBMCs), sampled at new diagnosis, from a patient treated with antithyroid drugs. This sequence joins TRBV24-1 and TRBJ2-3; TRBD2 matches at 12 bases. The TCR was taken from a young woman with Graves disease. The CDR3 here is CATSPSGRGSTDTQYF. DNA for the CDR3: TGTGCCACCAGCCCTAGCGGGAGGGGTAGCACAGATACGCAGTATTTT.